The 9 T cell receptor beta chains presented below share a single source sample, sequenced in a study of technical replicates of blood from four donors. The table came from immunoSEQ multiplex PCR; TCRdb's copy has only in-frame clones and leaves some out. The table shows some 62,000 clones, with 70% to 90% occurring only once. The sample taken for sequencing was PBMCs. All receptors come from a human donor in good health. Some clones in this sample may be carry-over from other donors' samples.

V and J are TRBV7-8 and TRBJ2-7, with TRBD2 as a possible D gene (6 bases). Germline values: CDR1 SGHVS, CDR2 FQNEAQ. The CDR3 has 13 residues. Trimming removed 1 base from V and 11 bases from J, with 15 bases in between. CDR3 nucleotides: TGTGCCAGCAGCTTAGGGTCTGAGGGAGGAAAGTACTTC. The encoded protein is CASSLGSEGGKYF.

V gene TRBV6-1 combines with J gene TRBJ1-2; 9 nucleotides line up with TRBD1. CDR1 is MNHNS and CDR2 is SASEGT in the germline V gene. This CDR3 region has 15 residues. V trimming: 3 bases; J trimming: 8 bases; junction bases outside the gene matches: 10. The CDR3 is CASSDLGTGMKGYTF. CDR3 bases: TGTGCCAGCAGTGATCTTGGGACAGGGATGAAGGGCTACACCTTC.

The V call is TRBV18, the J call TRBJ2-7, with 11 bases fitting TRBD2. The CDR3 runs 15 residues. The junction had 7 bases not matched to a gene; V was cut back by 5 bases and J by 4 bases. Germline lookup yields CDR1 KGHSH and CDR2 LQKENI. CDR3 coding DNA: TGTGCCAGCTCAACTACTAGCGGGAGCTCTTACGAGCAGTACTTC. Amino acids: CASSTTSGSSYEQYF. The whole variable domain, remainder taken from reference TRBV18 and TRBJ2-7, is NAGVMQNPRHLVRRRGQEARLRCSPMKGHSHVYWYRQLPEEGLKFMVYLQKENIIDESGMPKERFSAEFPKEGPSILRIQQVVRGDSAAYFCASSTTSGSSYEQYFGPGTRLTVT.

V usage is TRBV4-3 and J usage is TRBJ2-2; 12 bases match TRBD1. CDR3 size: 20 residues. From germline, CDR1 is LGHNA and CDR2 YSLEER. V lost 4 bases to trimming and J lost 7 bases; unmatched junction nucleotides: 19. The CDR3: CASSLTLPGQGASGGGELFF. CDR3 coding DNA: TGCGCCAGCAGCCTAACATTACCGGGACAGGGGGCCTCCGGTGGCGGGGAGCTGTTTTTT.

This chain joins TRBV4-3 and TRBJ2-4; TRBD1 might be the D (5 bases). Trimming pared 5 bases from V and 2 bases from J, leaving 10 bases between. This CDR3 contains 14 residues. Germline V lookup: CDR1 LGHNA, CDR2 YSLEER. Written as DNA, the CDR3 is TGCGCCAGCAGCTCAAAGGGGACCAAAAACATTCAGTACTTC. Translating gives CASSSKGTKNIQYF.

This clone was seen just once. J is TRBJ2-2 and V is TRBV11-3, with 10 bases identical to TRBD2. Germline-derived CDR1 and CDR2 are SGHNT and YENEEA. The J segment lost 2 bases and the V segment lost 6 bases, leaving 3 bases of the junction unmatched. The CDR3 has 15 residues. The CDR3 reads CASRKRGGNTGELFF. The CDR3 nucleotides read TGTGCCAGCAGGAAGCGGGGGGGCAACACCGGGGAGCTGTTTTTT.

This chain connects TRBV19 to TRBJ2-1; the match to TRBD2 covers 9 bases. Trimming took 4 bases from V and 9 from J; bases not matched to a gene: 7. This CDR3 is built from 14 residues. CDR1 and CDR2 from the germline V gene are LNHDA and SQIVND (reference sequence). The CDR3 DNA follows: TGTGCCAGTAGTAAGGCGGGAGGGCCAGGTGAGCAGTTCTTC. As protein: CASSKAGGPGEQFF.

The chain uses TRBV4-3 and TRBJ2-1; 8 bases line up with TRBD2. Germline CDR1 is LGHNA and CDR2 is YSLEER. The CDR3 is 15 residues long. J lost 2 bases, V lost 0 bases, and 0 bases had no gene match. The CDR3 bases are TGCGCCAGCAGCCAAGAGCGGGAGGCCTACAATGAGCAGTTCTTC. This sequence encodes CASSQEREAYNEQFF.

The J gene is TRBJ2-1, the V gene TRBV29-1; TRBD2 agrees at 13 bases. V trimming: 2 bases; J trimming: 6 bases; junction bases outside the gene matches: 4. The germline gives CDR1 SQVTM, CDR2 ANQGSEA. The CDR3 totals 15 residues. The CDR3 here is CSVEIGLAGVNEQFF. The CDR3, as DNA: TGCAGCGTTGAAATAGGACTAGCGGGAGTCAATGAGCAGTTCTTC.